Here is one TCR beta chain with its context. Those enrolled in Seattle joined during active infection and were followed longitudinally afterward. This sample is part of a study of blood T cell repertoires in COVID-19. About the study: Whether acute or convalescent, the COVID-19 samples came from the United States, Italy and Spain. T cells, B-cell-depleted T cells, or PBMCs provided the cDNA or gDNA that served as material.

Per the original methods: Estimation of nucleated cell counts relied on the amplification of reference gene primers. Assay: immunoSEQ multiplex PCR; the TCRdb copy retains only in-frame clones and omits some. From that table come the V and J calls and clone size; the DNA was used to work out D and trimming. Here the sample spans 150,000 to 200,000 clones, about 88% being singletons. Sequencing used peripheral blood. This clonotype was sampled from an elderly woman with COVID-19, enrolled during active disease.

CDR3 residues: CASTTAGLGNTGELFF. Written as DNA, the CDR3 is TGTGCCAGTACAACAGCGGGACTAGGGAACACCGGGGAGCTGTTTTTT. The chain carries TRBV19 and TRBJ2-2; 8 positions agree with TRBD2. The CDR3 is 16 amino acids. Germline loops: CDR1 LNHDA, CDR2 SQIVND (reference sequence). The ends lost 7 bases at V and 1 base at J; junction bases unmatched: 8.